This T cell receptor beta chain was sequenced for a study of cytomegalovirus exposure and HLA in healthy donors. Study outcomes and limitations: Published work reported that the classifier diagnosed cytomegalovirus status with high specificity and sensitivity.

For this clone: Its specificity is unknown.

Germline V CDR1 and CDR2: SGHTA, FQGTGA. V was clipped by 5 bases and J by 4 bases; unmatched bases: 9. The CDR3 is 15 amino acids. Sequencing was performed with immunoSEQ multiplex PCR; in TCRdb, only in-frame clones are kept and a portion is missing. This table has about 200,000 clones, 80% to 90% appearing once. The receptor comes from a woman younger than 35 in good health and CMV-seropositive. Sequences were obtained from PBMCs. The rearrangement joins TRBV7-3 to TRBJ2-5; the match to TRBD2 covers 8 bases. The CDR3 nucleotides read TGTGCCAGCAGCCCATTAGGACTAGCCGGAGAGACCCAGTACTTC. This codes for CASSPLGLAGETQYF.